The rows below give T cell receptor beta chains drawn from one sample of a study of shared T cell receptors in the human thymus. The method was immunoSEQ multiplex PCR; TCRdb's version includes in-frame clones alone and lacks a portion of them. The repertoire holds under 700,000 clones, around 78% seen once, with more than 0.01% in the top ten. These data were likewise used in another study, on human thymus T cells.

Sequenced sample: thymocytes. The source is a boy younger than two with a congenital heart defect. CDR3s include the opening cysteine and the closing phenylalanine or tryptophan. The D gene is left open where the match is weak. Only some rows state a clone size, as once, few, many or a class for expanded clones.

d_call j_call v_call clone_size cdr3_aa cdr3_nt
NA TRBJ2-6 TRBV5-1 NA CASSLVSVAEWNNSGANVLTF TGCGCCAGCAGCTTGGTTTCGGTCGCGGAGTGGAACAACTCTGGGGCCAACGTCCTGACTTTC
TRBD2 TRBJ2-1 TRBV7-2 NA CASSRKREGSYNEQFF TGTGCCAGCAGCCGTAAGCGGGAGGGGTCCTACAATGAGCAGTTCTTC
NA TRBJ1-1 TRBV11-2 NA CASSLVGGAGTEAFF TGTGCCAGCAGCCTAGTGGGGGGGGCGGGCACTGAAGCTTTCTTT
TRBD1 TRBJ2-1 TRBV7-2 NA CASSARRDRGLNEQFF TGTGCCAGCAGCGCCCGCCGGGACAGGGGGCTCAATGAGCAGTTCTTC
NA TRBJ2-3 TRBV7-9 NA CASTWSLWGPDTQYF TGTGCCAGCACCTGGTCGTTGTGGGGGCCAGATACGCAGTATTTT
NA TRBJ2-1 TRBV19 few CASSRAGGVYNEQFF TGTGCCAGTTCTAGGGCGGGCGGCGTCTACAATGAGCAGTTCTTC
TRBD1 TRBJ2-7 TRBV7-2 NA CASSSGDRDHYEQYF TGTGCCAGCAGCTCGGGTGACAGGGACCACTACGAGCAGTACTTC
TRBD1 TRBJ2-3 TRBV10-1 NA CASTPGQGVPTDTQYF TGCGCCAGCACCCCGGGACAGGGAGTCCCCACAGATACGCAGTATTTT
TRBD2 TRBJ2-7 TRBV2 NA CASRFTSGSLSYEQYF TGTGCCAGCAGGTTCACTAGCGGGAGTTTGTCCTACGAGCAGTACTTC
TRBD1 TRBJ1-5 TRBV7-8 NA CASSSNPGTGSRLSNQPQHF TGTGCCAGCAGCTCAAACCCCGGGACAGGCTCGAGACTTAGCAATCAGCCCCAGCATTTT
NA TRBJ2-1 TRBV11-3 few CASRYGGEQFF TGTGCCAGCAGATACGGGGGTGAGCAGTTCTTC
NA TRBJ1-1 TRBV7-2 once CASSLAPQGNTEAFF TGTGCCAGCAGCTTAGCCCCCCAGGGGAACACTGAAGCTTTCTTT
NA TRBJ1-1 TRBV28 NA CASSLTGNTEAFF TGTGCCAGCAGTTTGACTGGGAACACTGAAGCTTTCTTT
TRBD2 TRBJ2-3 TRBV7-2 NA CASSLGATSGSRTDTQYF TGTGCCAGCAGCTTAGGGGCGACTAGCGGGAGCAGGACAGATACGCAGTATTTT
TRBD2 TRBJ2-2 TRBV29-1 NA CSDSRGGRGGTGELFF TGCAGCGATTCACGGGGGGGCAGGGGTGGCACCGGGGAGCTGTTTTTT
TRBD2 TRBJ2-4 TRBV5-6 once CASSTGLAGWIAKNIQYF TGTGCCAGCAGCACGGGACTAGCGGGATGGATAGCCAAAAACATTCAGTACTTC
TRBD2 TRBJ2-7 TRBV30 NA CAWSRLAGNYEQYF TGTGCCTGGAGTAGACTAGCGGGGAACTACGAGCAGTACTTC
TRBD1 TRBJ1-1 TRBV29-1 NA CSGKTGVFKDTEAFF TGCAGCGGGAAGACAGGGGTGTTTAAGGACACTGAAGCTTTCTTT
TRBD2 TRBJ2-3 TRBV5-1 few CASRRSTSGSTDTQYF TGCGCCAGCAGGAGATCGACTAGCGGGAGCACAGATACGCAGTATTTT
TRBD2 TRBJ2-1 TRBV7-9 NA CASSLVLAGVNEQFF TGTGCCAGCAGCTTGGTGCTAGCGGGAGTGAATGAGCAGTTCTTC
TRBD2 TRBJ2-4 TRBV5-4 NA CASSRQTSGRENIQYF TGTGCCAGCAGCCGGCAGACTAGCGGGAGAGAAAACATTCAGTACTTC
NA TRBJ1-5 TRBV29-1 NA CSVEGAGDQPQHF TGCAGCGTTGAAGGGGCCGGGGATCAGCCCCAGCATTTT
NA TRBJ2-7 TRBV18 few CASSPRTAGWREQYF TGTGCCAGCTCGCCGAGAACAGCCGGATGGCGCGAGCAGTACTTC
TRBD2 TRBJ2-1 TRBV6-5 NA CASSPLAGGYNEQFF TGTGCCAGCAGCCCCCTAGCGGGGGGTTACAATGAGCAGTTCTTC
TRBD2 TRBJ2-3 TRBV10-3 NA CAISEPGLPHSTDTQYF TGTGCCATCAGTGAGCCGGGACTACCGCATAGCACAGATACGCAGTATTTT
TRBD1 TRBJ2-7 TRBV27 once CASSYRDRDHEQYF TGTGCCAGCAGTTACAGGGACAGGGACCACGAGCAGTACTTC
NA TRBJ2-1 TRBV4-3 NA CASSQDLGEQFF TGCGCCAGCAGCCAAGATCTAGGTGAGCAGTTCTTC
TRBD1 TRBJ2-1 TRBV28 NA CASSLRDRDNEQFF TGTGCCAGCAGTCTCCGGGACAGGGATAATGAGCAGTTCTTC